This T cell receptor (beta chain) was recovered during a study of blood T cell repertoires in COVID-19. This CDR3 spans 9 amino acids. Germline V gene data show CDR1 as DFQATT and CDR2 as SNEGSKA (reference sequence). Study processing details: Amplification from reference gene primers served as the basis for estimated nucleated cell counts. TCRdb keeps only in-frame clones here, not all; method: immunoSEQ multiplex PCR. That table gives V, J and clone size, and the DNA gave D and trimming. The sample carries some 380,000 clones, 87% recorded once. Participant age was about 18 to 89 years, and participants resided in about two dozen US areas. Participants were placed into cohorts based on the clinical history they reported.

The sequenced material came from PBMCs or T cells enriched from blood (not recorded which). The chain employs TRBV20-1 and TRBJ2-3, with a tentative D call TRBD1 (6 bases). This clonotype originated in a man under 40 who had recovered from COVID-19. CDR3 residues: CREQGIEYF. The CDR3 DNA reads as TGCAGGGAACAGGGTATTGAGTATTTT.